These 11 T cell receptor beta chains were all obtained from the same sample, sequenced in a study of response to subunit inactivated influenza vaccine. TCRdb re-derived calls from the RT-PCR reads in MiXCR, one entry per CDR3 protein. The sample lists approximately 500,000 distinct CDR3 sequences; approximately 24% were seen once. This sample also belongs to another study, concerning T cells expressing NK-cell markers. That investigation notes: UMIs were included in TCR beta cDNA generated by 5'RACE template switching.

Sequencing used CD4+ T cells sorted from PBMCs, obtained approximately 12 days after vaccination. The receptor set was obtained from a man aged 45-65 years who received an inactivated influenza vaccine.

The chain is built from TRBV12-3 or TRBV12-4 and TRBJ2-7, with D possibly TRBD1 on 5 matching bases. Trimming pared 3 bases from V and 5 bases from J, leaving 14 bases between. CDR3 length: 14 residues. CDR3 loop: CASSLAGFNHEQYF. DNA of the CDR3: TGTGCCAGCAGTTTGGCAGGGTTTAACCACGAGCAGTACTTC.

The chain joins TRBV3-1 to TRBJ2-1, with D unresolved. Trimming left V 4 bases short and J 5 bases short, with 9 bases between. This CDR3 comprises 13 residues. Germline lookup yields CDR1 LGHDT and CDR2 YNNKEL (reference sequence). CDR3 sequence reads: CASSPRTHNEQFF. In nucleotides, the CDR3 is TGTGCCAGCAGCCCCAGAACCCACAATGAGCAGTTCTTC.

This clonotype was found a few times. The chain is built from TRBV5-1 and TRBJ1-6; 9 bases align to TRBD1. This CDR3 has 14 amino acids. Germline lookup yields CDR1 SGHRS and CDR2 YFSETQ. J was trimmed by 8 bases and V by 2 bases; bases with no gene match: 2. The CDR3 DNA reads as TGCGCCAGCAGCTTACAGGGGGCGGATTCACCCCTCCACTTT. Translated: CASSLQGADSPLHF.

This clonotype showed up just a few times. The CDR3 sequence: CASSPGGTGANQPQHF. In nucleotides, the CDR3 is TGCGCCAGCAGCCCGGGCGGGACGGGAGCCAATCAGCCCCAGCATTTT. The chain combines TRBV5-1 with TRBJ1-5, with D perhaps matching TRBD1 (5 bases). The germline gives CDR1 SGHRS, CDR2 YFSETQ. Trimming took 4 bases from V and 3 from J, leaving 17 bases between them. The CDR3 has 16 amino acids.

The rearrangement joins TRBV24-1 to TRBJ2-5; possibly TRBD1 for D (6 bases). The germline V gene has CDR1 KGHDR and CDR2 SFDVKD. The ends were cut back, 4 bases at V and 2 bases at J, with 10 bases in the middle. The CDR3 is 14 amino acids. CDR3 coding DNA: TGTGCCACCAGTGACCGGCAGGGGCAAGAGACCCAGTACTTC. This sequence encodes CATSDRQGQETQYF.

This clonotype was counted many times. This chain joins TRBV29-1 and TRBJ2-5; maybe TRBD1 (8 bases). Between the trimmed V and J ends, which lost 6 bases and 5 bases, there was a span of 16 bases. There are 13 residues in the CDR3. Germline V gene lookup returns CDR1 SQVTM and CDR2 ANQGSEA. The CDR3 sequence: CSVAGQGGETQYF. The DNA for the CDR3 is TGCAGCGTCGCCGGACAGGGAGGGGAGACCCAGTACTTC.

Ten or more counts support this clonotype. The CDR3, as DNA: TGCAGCGTTGTTGCTAGCGGGAGTGACTGGGGGTACAATGAGCAGTTCTTC. Residues: CSVVASGSDWGYNEQFF. The chain recombines TRBV29-1 with TRBJ2-1; TRBD2 aligns across 10 bases. The CDR3 consists of 17 residues. Germline CDR1 and CDR2: SQVTM and ANQGSEA. The J segment lost 4 bases and the V segment lost 4 bases, leaving 13 bases of the junction unmatched.

This clonotype came up a few times. The chain combines TRBV10-2 with TRBJ2-7; 7 positions agree with TRBD1. V dropped 6 bases and J dropped 2; count of bases not matched to a gene: 4. CDR3 length equals 13 residues. Germline CDR1 WSHSY, CDR2 SAAADI. CDR3 region: CASRDQGAYEQYF. The CDR3 nucleotides read TGCGCCAGCAGGGATCAGGGGGCCTACGAGCAGTACTTC.

This clonotype has more than one count but fewer than ten. The rearrangement joins TRBV20-1 to TRBJ2-7; D may be TRBD2 (5 bases). The CDR3 is 12 residues long. Germline lookup yields CDR1 DFQATT and CDR2 SNEGSKA (reference sequence). Trimming removed 6 bases from V and 1 base from J, with 10 bases in between. Here the CDR3 reads CSADPGSYEQYF. CDR3 DNA: TGCAGTGCCGACCCGGGGTCCTACGAGCAGTACTTC.

This clonotype was counted ten times or more. This chain joins TRBV6-5 and TRBJ2-1; D perhaps matches TRBD1 (5 bases). This CDR3 is built from 14 residues. Trimming took 0 bases from V and 7 from J, leaving 10 bases between them. Germline V gives CDR1 MNHEY, CDR2 SVGAGI. The CDR3 spells CASSYSSTGNEQFF. The CDR3 coding sequence is TGTGCCAGCAGTTACTCGAGTACAGGTAATGAGCAGTTCTTC.

The V call is TRBV21-1, the J call TRBJ2-7. TRBV21-1 is deemed a pseudogene. The CDR3 covers 17 residues. The CDR3 is CASSKDWPAVKVDEQYF. Written as DNA, the CDR3 is TGTGCCAGCAGCAAAGATTGGCCGGCAGTTAAGGTCGACGAGCAGTACTTC.